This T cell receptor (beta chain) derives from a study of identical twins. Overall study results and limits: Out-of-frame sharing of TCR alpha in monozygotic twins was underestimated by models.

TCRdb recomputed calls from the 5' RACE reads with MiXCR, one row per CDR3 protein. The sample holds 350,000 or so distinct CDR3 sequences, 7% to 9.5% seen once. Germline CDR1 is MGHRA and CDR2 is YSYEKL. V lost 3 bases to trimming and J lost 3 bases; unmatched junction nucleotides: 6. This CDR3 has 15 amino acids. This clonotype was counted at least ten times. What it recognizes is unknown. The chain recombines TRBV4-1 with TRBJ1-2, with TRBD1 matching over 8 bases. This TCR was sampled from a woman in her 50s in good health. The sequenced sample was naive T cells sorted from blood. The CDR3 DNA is TGCGCCAGCAGCCACGGACAGGGTCGGGACTATGGCTACACCTTC. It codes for CASSHGQGRDYGYTF.